This T cell receptor (beta chain) comes out of a study of blood T cell repertoires in COVID-19. Study overall: Sources were T cells, B-cell-depleted T cells, or PBMCs; the material itself was cDNA or gDNA.

The table came from immunoSEQ multiplex PCR; TCRdb's copy has only in-frame clones and leaves some out. The table has a few hundred thousand clones, 83% seen once. Germline CDR1 reads LNHDA; CDR2 reads SQIVND (reference sequence). Trimming took 4 bases from V and 0 from J; bases not matched to a gene: 6. CDR3 length equals 16 residues. Sequencing was performed on PBMCs or T cells enriched from blood (not recorded which). The receptor was isolated from a woman between 45 and 65 years old who had recovered from COVID-19. This chain joins TRBV19 and TRBJ1-3; 7 positions agree with TRBD1. DNA of the CDR3: TGTGCCAGTAGTACCGGGGACAGCTTCTCTGGAAACACCATATATTTT. Its translation is CASSTGDSFSGNTIYF. Filled out from reference TRBV19 and TRBJ1-3, the complete variable domain reads DGGITQSPKYLFRKEGQNVTLSCEQNLNHDAMYWYRQDPGQGLRLIYYSQIVNDFQKGDIAEGYSVSREKKESFPLTVTSAQKNPTAFYLCASSTGDSFSGNTIYFGEGSWLTVV.